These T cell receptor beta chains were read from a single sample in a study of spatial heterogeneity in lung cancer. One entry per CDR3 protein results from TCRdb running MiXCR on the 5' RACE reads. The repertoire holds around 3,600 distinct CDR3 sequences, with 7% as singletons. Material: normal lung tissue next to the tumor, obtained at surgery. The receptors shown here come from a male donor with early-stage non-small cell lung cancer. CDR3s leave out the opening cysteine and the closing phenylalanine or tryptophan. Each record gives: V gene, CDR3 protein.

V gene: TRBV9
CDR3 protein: ASSVETGGLTREQY

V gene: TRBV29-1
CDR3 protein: SVEGYGYT

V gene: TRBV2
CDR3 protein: ASSEDSGRTDTQY

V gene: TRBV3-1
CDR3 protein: ASSQDGPFAGGSDTQY

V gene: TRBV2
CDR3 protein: ASRGKYYGYT

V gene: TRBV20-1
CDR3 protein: SASPGQGADGYT

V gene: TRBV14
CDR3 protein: ASSNLDREGLGQF

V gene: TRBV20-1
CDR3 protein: SARGEWGEENEKLF

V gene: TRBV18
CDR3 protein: ASSRDRFVTEAF

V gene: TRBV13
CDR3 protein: ASSRRDRGRNQPQH

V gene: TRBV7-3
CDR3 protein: ASSLLAGDNNEQF

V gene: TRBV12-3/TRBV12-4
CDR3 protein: ASRGQINTGELF

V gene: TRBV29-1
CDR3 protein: SVEVTGPGTGAF

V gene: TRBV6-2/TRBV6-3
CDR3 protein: ASATNRAAGANVLT

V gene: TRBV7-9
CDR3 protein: ASSLVSGNTGELF

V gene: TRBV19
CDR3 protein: ASRVIANTGELF

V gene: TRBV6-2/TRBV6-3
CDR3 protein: ASSTLTGQNEQF

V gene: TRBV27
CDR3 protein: ASSLARENIQY

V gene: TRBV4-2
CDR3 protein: ASSQEGLWAF

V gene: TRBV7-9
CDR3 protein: ASSQSGFRYNEQF

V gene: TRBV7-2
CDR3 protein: ASSLVRDRGFNEQF

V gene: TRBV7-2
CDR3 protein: ASSLQGLGSNQPQH

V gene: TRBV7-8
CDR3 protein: ASSVTGTETHYGYT

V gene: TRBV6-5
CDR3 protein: ASSTYREGYEQY

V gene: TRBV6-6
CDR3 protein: ASSTDSYTEAF

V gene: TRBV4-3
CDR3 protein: ASSHARAAQETQY

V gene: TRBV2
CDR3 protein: ASSANKGTGELF

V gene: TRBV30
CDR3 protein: AWSSTVNTEAF

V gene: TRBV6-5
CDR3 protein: ASSARTGDTEAF

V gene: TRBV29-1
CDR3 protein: SVEEGGEQPQH

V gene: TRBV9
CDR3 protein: ASSLGLAITDTQY

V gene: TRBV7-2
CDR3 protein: ASTIGGISGNTIY

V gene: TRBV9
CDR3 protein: ASSVEWGLQNTGELF

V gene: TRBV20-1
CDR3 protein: SARGEEGQETQY